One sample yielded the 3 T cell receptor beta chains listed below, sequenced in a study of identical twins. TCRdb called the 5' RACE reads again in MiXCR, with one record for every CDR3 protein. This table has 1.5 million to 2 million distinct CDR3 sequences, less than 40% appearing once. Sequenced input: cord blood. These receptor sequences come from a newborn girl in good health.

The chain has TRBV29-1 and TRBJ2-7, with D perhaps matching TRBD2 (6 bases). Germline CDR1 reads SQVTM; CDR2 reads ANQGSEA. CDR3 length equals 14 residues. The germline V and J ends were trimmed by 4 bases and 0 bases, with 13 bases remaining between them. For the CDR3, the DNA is TGCAGCGTTGGAGAGGGGCGGGGCTCCTACGAGCAGTACTTC. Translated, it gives CSVGEGRGSYEQYF.

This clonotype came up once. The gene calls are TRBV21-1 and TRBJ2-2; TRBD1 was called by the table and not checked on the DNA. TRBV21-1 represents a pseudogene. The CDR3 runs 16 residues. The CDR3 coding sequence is TGTGCCAGCAGCAGACAAGACAGTGGGGACACCGGGGAGCTGTTTTTT. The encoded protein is CASSRQDSGDTGELFF.

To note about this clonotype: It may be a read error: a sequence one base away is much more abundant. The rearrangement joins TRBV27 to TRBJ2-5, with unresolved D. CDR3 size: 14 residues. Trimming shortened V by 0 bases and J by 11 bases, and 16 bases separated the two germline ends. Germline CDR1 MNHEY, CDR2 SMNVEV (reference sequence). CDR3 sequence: CASSLSGLPYKQYF. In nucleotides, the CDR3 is TGTGCCAGCAGTTTATCAGGGTTGCCCTACAAGCAGTACTTC.